This T cell receptor (beta chain) was retrieved from a study of technical replicates of blood from several donors. The CDR3 is made up of 15 amino acids. The germline V gene has CDR1 SEHNR and CDR2 FQNEAQ (reference sequence). With 5 bases clipped from V and 8 bases from J, the junction kept 6 bases outside the gene matches. This clone appeared once. The protocol was immunoSEQ multiplex PCR, while the TCRdb copy is restricted to in-frame clones and leaves out a portion. The table has approximately 92,000 clones, roughly 96% seen once. This clonotype originated in a human donor in good health. Sequencing was performed on T cells isolated from PBMCs. The gene calls are TRBV7-9 and TRBJ2-1, with 13 bases aligning to TRBD2. Here the CDR3 reads CASSLGLAGSHEQFF. In nucleotides, the CDR3 is TGTGCCAGCAGCCTGGGACTAGCGGGATCACATGAGCAGTTCTTC.